This entry concerns a single TCR beta chain. The data were produced by immunoSEQ multiplex PCR, yet TCRdb's version contains in-frame clones alone and is incomplete. The sample consists of about 80,000 clones, roughly 94% of them appearing once. CDR3 length: 13 amino acids. The trim removed 5 bases at V and 1 base at J, leaving 3 bases unmatched. Germline lookup yields CDR1 SGHNT and CDR2 YYREEE (reference sequence). The data derive from a study of T cell changes during pregnancy in multiple sclerosis. Here the sequenced sample was peripheral blood, taken before pregnancy. This sequence joins TRBV5-4 and TRBJ2-7; 7 bases are a match to TRBD1. This receptor was identified in a female donor with multiple sclerosis, enrolled in a pregnancy study. In DNA form, the CDR3 reads TGTGCCAGCAGTGGGGGACAGTCCTACGAGCAGTACTTC. Translation: CASSGGQSYEQYF. The full variable domain, completed using reference TRBV5-4 and TRBJ2-7, is ETGVTQSPTHLIKTRGQQVTLRCSSQSGHNTVSWYQQALGQGPQFIFQYYREEENGRGNFPPRFSGLQFPNYSSELNVNALELDDSALYLCASSGGQSYEQYFGPGTRLTVT.